Following are 19 T cell receptor beta chains from one sample sequenced in a study of blood T cell repertoires in COVID-19. The data were produced by immunoSEQ multiplex PCR, yet TCRdb's version contains in-frame clones alone and is incomplete. The sample carries fewer than 500,000 clones, about 80% recorded once. The sequenced sample was peripheral blood. Every receptor here comes from a human donor with acute or convalescent COVID-19. The donor label of this sample is uncertain.

This chain joins TRBV11-2 and TRBJ2-5; 12 bases agree with TRBD2. The CDR3 has 18 residues. Per germline, CDR1 SGHAT and CDR2 FQNNGV. The V gene end was trimmed by 5 bases and the J gene end by 7 bases; junction bases not matched to a gene: 17. CDR3: CASSPPGLAGPLAWTQYF. CDR3 sequence (DNA): TGTGCCAGCAGCCCCCCGGGACTAGCGGGCCCCTTAGCGTGGACCCAGTACTTC.

V and J are TRBV19 and TRBJ2-3; 7 nucleotides agree with TRBD2. The CDR3 spans 15 residues. Germline assignment: CDR1 LNHDA and CDR2 SQIVND (reference sequence). Losses at the gene ends were 2 bases for V and 1 base for J; bases not matched to a gene: 3. The CDR3 DNA reads TGTGCCAGTAGTATAAGCGGGACCCGCACAGATACGCAGTATTTT. Its protein is CASSISGTRTDTQYF.

The chain has TRBV2 and TRBJ2-7, with TRBD1 identical over 8 bases. Germline V gene lookup returns CDR1 SNHLY and CDR2 FYNNEI. The ends lost 3 bases at V and 5 bases at J; junction bases unmatched: 3. This CDR3 comprises 13 residues. The CDR3 sequence is CASSEDRDNEQYF. In DNA form, the CDR3 reads TGTGCCAGCAGTGAGGACAGGGACAACGAGCAGTACTTC. Full variable domain (rest looked up from reference TRBV2 and TRBJ2-7): EPEVTQTPSHQVTQMGQEVILRCVPISNHLYFYWYRQILGQKVEFLVSFYNNEISEKSEIFDDQFSVERPDGSNFTLKIRSTKLEDSAMYFCASSEDRDNEQYFGPGTRLTVT.

V and J are TRBV18 and TRBJ2-2; tentatively, D is TRBD1 (6 bases). Germline-derived CDR1 and CDR2 are KGHSH and LQKENI. V was clipped by 4 bases and J by 3 bases, with 12 bases between them. The CDR3 runs 15 residues. CDR3 sequence reads: CASSQPGTHTGELFF. CDR3 bases: TGTGCCAGCTCACAGCCGGGGACACACACCGGGGAGCTGTTTTTT.

This clone was counted at least ten times. CDR3 in amino acids: CASSPTGDRASPLHF. DNA for the CDR3: TGTGCCAGCTCACCAACAGGGGACAGGGCTTCACCCCTCCACTTT. This chain links TRBV18 with TRBJ1-6, with 9 bases matching TRBD1. CDR1 and CDR2 (germline): KGHSH, LQKENI. Losses at the gene ends were 2 bases for V and 9 bases for J; bases not matched to a gene: 5. The CDR3 covers 15 residues.

This clone has more than one count but fewer than ten. CDR3 DNA sequence: TGTGCCAGCAGCTTGGCAGGGGGGCGCACCGGGGAGCTGTTTTTT. Translating it yields CASSLAGGRTGELFF. The chain has TRBV5-6 and TRBJ2-2, with TRBD1 as a possible D gene (7 bases). Per germline, CDR1 SGHDT and CDR2 YYEEEE. Trimming stripped 0 bases from V and 4 bases from J, with 10 bases between. The CDR3 runs to 15 residues.

For the CDR3, the DNA is TGTGCCAGTAGTTTCCGACAGTTCCAGACTAGCAATCAGCCCCAGCATTTT. As protein: CASSFRQFQTSNQPQHF. This chain connects TRBV19 to TRBJ1-5; a weak D match, TRBD1 (5 bases). V gave up 5 bases and J gave up 0 bases, with 17 bases separating them. This CDR3 is 17 amino acids long. The germline V gene has CDR1 LNHDA and CDR2 SQIVND (reference sequence).

The sample holds one count of this clone. The chain recombines TRBV12-3 or TRBV12-4 with TRBJ2-7, with 9 bases matching TRBD1. The CDR3 is 13 amino acids. V dropped 5 bases and J dropped 9; count of bases not matched to a gene: 8. CDR3 protein: CASSGGTGQGQYF. CDR3 sequence (DNA): TGTGCCAGCAGTGGAGGGACAGGGCAAGGGCAGTACTTC.

The V and J genes are TRBV6-5 and TRBJ2-7; D perhaps matches TRBD2 (6 bases). The length of the CDR3 is 13 residues. Trimming removed 4 bases at V and 1 base at J, with 8 bases between. The germline CDR1 and CDR2 sequences are MNHEY and SVGAGI. This CDR3 is CASSWRVSYEQYF. CDR3 DNA: TGTGCCAGCAGTTGGAGGGTGTCCTACGAGCAGTACTTC.

The rearrangement links TRBV12-3 or TRBV12-4 to TRBJ2-7; D is possibly TRBD2 (6 bases). The V end was cut by 4 bases, the J end by 4 bases, with 11 bases between. This CDR3 is built from 13 residues. In DNA, the CDR3 is TGTGCCAGCAGTTCGCGGGGACCATACGAGCAGTACTTC. Its protein is CASSSRGPYEQYF.

V and J are TRBV7-8 and TRBJ2-1; 14 positions agree with TRBD2. In germline, CDR1 is SGHVS, CDR2 FQNEAQ. The CDR3 extends over 22 amino acids. V dropped 4 bases and J dropped 3; count of bases not matched to a gene: 20. As DNA, the CDR3 is TGTGCCAGCAGCTCCGGCCTCGGACTAGCGGGGGGCTCCTTCTCCGACTACAATGAGCAGTTCTTC. This sequence encodes CASSSGLGLAGGSFSDYNEQFF.

This clone has a handful of counts. The rearrangement joins TRBV30 to TRBJ2-3; no reliable D call. V was pared by 2 bases and J by 9 bases, with 15 bases between. CDR1 GTSNPN and CDR2 SVGIG come from the germline V gene (reference sequence). CDR3 length: 13 residues. The CDR3 is CAWSRQVRGTQYF. The CDR3 nucleotides read TGTGCCTGGAGTCGGCAAGTCAGAGGCACGCAGTATTTT. The variable domain in full, with the rest retrieved from reference TRBV30 and TRBJ2-3, is SQTIHQWPATLVQPVGSPLSLECTVEGTSNPNLYWYRQAAGRGLQLLFYSVGIGQISSEVPQNLSASRPQDRQFILSSKKLLLSDSGFYLCAWSRQVRGTQYFGPGTRLTVL.

The V and J genes are TRBV6-5 and TRBJ1-6; D is perhaps TRBD1 (5 bases). Germline CDR1 reads MNHEY; CDR2 reads SVGAGI. The CDR3 runs 14 residues. Trimming removed 5 bases at V and 6 bases at J, with 11 bases between. The CDR3 bases are TGTGCCAGCAGTCGTGACAGACGTAATTCACCCCTCCACTTT. It is translated as CASSRDRRNSPLHF.

V usage is TRBV2 and J usage is TRBJ2-1, with TRBD2 matching 9 bases. The CDR3 covers 14 residues. CDR1 is SNHLY, CDR2 FYNNEI, per germline. The ends lost 6 bases at V and 9 bases at J; junction bases unmatched: 9. CDR3 coding DNA: TGTGCCAGCAGGATGGGGACTAGCTCTGGTGAGCAGTTCTTC. It yields the protein CASRMGTSSGEQFF.

This sequence joins TRBV18 and TRBJ2-1; possibly TRBD1 for D (6 bases). V lost 4 bases and J 4 bases, leaving 14 bases between the germline ends. This CDR3 region has 15 residues. CDR1 is KGHSH and CDR2 is LQKENI in the germline V gene. The DNA of the CDR3 is TGTGCCAGCTCACGGCGTCAGGGGTTGTACAATGAGCAGTTCTTC. Translating gives CASSRRQGLYNEQFF.

This rearrangement joins TRBV7-9 to TRBJ1-4; 9 bases match TRBD1. Looked up from germline, CDR1 is SEHNR and CDR2 is FQNEAQ (reference sequence). This CDR3 contains 13 residues. V shed 6 bases, J shed 8 bases, and the junction held 4 bases outside the gene matches. The CDR3 coding sequence is TGTGCCAGCAGACATGGACAGGGGGAAAAACTGTTTTTT. The encoded protein is CASRHGQGEKLFF.

The CDR3 is CVFQDRRYYEQYF. The CDR3 DNA sequence: TGTGTCTTTCAGGACAGGCGTTACTACGAGCAGTACTTC. The chain links TRBV6-5 to TRBJ2-7, with 7 bases aligning to TRBD1. Per the germline V gene, CDR1 is MNHEY and CDR2 is SVGAGI. The CDR3 is made up of 13 amino acids.

V gene TRBV5-1 combines with J gene TRBJ1-1; D possibly corresponds to TRBD1 (6 bases). The length of the CDR3 is 15 residues. Germline CDR1 SGHRS, CDR2 YFSETQ. V lost 2 bases and J 2 bases, leaving 13 bases between the germline ends. CDR3: CASSLVSGANTEAFF. CDR3 in DNA: TGCGCCAGCAGCTTAGTATCAGGGGCAAACACTGAAGCTTTCTTT.

J is TRBJ1-3 and V is TRBV23-1; D is possibly TRBD1 (6 bases). TRBV23-1 has ORF status, its function being uncertain. Between the trimmed V and J ends, which lost 6 bases and 2 bases, there was a span of 14 bases. CDR3 length equals 15 residues. CDR3 nucleotides: TGCGCCAGCAGACCCTACAGGGAGCCTGGAAACACCATATATTTT. Its protein is CASRPYREPGNTIYF.